This entry describes one TCR beta chain. This table comes from immunoSEQ multiplex PCR, and its TCRdb copy is limited to in-frame clones, with some not included. The sample has 87,000 or so clones, 85% to 95% seen once. The sample originates from a study of technical replicates of blood from a handful of donors. With 4 bases clipped from V and 2 bases from J, the junction kept 5 bases outside the gene matches. CDR3 length: 15 amino acids. The V gene's germline CDR1 is MNHEY and CDR2 SVGAGI. The TCR was taken from a human donor in good health. The material sequenced was T cells isolated from PBMCs. The chain couples TRBV6-5 to TRBJ2-7; 10 bases fit TRBD1. The CDR3 DNA sequence: TGTGCCAGCAGTTTATCCGGGACAGGGGCCTACGAGCAGTACTTC. Translation: CASSLSGTGAYEQYF.